This T cell receptor (beta chain) is drawn from a study of cytomegalovirus exposure and HLA in healthy donors. The donors were in the roughly 130-subject validation cohort, distinct from the approximately 670-subject first cohort. TCRdb keeps only in-frame clones here, not all; method: immunoSEQ multiplex PCR. The data hold over 120,000 clones, with about nine tenths observed a single time. Study observations and caveats: The authors confirmed in vitro that three CMV-associated chains were specific for CMV antigens.

Regarding this clone: Its matching antigen is unknown.

CDR3 size: 14 residues. The V gene's germline CDR1 is MNHNY and CDR2 SVGAGI (reference sequence). Between the trimmed V and J ends, which lost 5 bases and 1 base, there was a span of 11 bases. Sample: PBMCs. The clonotype originates from a man younger than 35 in good health and CMV-seropositive. The V call is TRBV6-6, the J call TRBJ1-1, with a tentative D call TRBD1 (5 bases). The CDR3 here is CASSRAQGNTEAFF. In nucleotides, the CDR3 is TGTGCCAGCAGTAGGGCGCAGGGGAACACTGAAGCTTTCTTT.